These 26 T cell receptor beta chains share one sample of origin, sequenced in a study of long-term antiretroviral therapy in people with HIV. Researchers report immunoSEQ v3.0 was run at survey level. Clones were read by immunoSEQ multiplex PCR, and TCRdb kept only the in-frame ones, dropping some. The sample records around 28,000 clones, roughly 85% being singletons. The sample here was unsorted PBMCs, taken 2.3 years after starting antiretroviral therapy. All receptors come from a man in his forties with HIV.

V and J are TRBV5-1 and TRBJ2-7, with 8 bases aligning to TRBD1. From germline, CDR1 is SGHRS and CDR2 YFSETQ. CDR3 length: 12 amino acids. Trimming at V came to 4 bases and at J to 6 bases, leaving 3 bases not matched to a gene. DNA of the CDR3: TGCGCCAGCAGCGGGACAGGCCCCGAGCAGTACTTC. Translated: CASSGTGPEQYF.

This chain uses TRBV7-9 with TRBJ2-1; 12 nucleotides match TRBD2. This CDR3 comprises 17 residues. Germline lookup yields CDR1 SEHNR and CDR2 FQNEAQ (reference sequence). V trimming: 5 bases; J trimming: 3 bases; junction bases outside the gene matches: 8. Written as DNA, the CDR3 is TGTGCCAGCAGCCAACTCATGACTAGCGGGGGCTACAATGAGCAGTTCTTC. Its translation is CASSQLMTSGGYNEQFF.

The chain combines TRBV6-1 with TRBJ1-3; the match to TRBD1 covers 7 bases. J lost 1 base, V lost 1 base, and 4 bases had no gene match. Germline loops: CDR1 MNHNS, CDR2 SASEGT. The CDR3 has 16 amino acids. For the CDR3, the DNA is TGTGCCAGCAGTGAAGGGACGACAGGGTCTGGAAACACCATATATTTT. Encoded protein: CASSEGTTGSGNTIYF.

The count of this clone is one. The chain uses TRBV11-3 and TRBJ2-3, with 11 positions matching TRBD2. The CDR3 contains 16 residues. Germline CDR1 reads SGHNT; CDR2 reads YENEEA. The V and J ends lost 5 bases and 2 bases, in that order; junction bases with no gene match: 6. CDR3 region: CASSQTSGSTTDTQYF. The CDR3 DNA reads TGTGCCAGCAGCCAAACTAGCGGGAGCACCACAGATACGCAGTATTTT.

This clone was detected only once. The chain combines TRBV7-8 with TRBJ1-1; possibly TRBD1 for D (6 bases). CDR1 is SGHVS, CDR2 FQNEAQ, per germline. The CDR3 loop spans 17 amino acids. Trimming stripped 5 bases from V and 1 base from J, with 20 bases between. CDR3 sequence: CASSPTTGGGQNTEAFF. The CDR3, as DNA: TGTGCCAGCAGCCCGACGACAGGTGGGGGCCAGAACACTGAAGCTTTCTTT.

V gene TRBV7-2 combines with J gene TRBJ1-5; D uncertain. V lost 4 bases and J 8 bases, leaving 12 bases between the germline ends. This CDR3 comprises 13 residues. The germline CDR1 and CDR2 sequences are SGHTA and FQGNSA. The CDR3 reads CASSSGGPEPQHF. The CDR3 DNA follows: TGTGCCAGCAGCTCCGGTGGGCCGGAGCCCCAGCATTTT.

The CDR3 sequence: CASISTAGLSEKLFF. CDR3 DNA sequence: TGTGCCAGCATCAGTACGGCAGGGCTTAGTGAAAAACTGTTTTTT. The chain uses TRBV6-6 and TRBJ1-4; D possibly corresponds to TRBD1 (5 bases). V lost 7 bases and J lost 7, with 19 bases in between. CDR3 length: 15 residues. The germline CDR1 and CDR2 sequences are MNHNY and SVGAGI (reference sequence).

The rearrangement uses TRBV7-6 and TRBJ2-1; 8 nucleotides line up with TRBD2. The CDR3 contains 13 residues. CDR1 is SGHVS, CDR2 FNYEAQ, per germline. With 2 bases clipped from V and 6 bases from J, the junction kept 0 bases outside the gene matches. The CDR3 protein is CASSLLAGNEQFF. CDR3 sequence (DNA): TGTGCCAGCAGCTTACTAGCGGGCAATGAGCAGTTCTTC. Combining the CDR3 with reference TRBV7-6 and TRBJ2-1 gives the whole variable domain GAGVSQSPRYKVTKRGQDVALRCDPISGHVSLYWYRQALGQGPEFLTYFNYEAQQDKSGLPNDRFSAERPEGSISTLTIQRTEQRDSAMYRCASSLLAGNEQFFGPGTRLTVL.

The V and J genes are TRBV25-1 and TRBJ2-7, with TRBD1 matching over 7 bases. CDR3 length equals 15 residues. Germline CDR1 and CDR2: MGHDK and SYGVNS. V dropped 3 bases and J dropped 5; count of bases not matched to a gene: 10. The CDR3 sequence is CASSDGRGIIDEQYF. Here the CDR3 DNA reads TGTGCCAGCAGTGATGGCAGGGGGATCATAGACGAGCAGTACTTC.

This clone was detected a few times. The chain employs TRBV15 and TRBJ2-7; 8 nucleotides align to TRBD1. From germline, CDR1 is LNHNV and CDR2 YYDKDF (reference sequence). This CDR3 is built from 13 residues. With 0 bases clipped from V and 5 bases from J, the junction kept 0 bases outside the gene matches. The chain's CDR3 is CATSRETGDEQYF. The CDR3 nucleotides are TGTGCCACCAGCAGAGAGACAGGGGACGAGCAGTACTTC.

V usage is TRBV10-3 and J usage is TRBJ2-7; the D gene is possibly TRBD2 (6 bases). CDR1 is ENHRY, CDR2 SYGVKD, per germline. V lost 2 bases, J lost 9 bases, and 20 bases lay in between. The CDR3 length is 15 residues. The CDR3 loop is CAISEEIGGLAWQYF. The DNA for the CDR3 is TGTGCCATCAGTGAGGAGATCGGGGGATTGGCCTGGCAGTACTTC.

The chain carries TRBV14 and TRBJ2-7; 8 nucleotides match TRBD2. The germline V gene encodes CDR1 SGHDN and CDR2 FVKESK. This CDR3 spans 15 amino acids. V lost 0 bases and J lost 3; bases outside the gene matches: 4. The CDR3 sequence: CASSQELAASYEQYF. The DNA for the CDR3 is TGTGCCAGCAGCCAAGAACTAGCGGCGAGCTACGAGCAGTACTTC.

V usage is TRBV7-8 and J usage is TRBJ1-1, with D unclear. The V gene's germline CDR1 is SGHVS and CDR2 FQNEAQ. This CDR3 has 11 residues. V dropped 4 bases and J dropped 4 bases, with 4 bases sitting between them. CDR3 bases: TGTGCCAGCAGCTCAGGCACTGAAGCTTTCTTT. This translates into CASSSGTEAFF.

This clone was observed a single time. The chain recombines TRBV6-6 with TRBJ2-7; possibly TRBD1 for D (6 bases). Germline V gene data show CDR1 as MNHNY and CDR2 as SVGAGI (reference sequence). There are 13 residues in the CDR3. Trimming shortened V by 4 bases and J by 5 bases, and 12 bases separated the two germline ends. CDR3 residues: CASSSAGENEQYF. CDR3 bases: TGTGCCAGCAGTTCGGCAGGGGAAAACGAGCAGTACTTC.

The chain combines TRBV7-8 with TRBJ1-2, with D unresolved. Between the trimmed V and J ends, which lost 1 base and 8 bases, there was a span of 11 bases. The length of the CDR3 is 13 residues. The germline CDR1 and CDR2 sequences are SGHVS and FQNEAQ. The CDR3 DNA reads TGTGCCAGCAGCTTAGACAGAGGGAGGGGCTACACCTTC. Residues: CASSLDRGRGYTF.

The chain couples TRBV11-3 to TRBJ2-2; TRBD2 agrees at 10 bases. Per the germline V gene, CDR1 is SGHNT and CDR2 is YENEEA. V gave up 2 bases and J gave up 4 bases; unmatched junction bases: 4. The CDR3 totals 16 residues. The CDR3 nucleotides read TGTGCCAGCAGCTTACCGGGACTAGCGCGCACCGGGGAGCTGTTTTTT. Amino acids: CASSLPGLARTGELFF. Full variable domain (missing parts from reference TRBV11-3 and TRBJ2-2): EAGVVQSPRYKIIEKKQPVAFWCNPISGHNTLYWYLQNLGQGPELLIRYENEEAVDDSQLPKDRFSAERLKGVDSTLKIQPAELGDSAVYLCASSLPGLARTGELFFGEGSRLTVL.

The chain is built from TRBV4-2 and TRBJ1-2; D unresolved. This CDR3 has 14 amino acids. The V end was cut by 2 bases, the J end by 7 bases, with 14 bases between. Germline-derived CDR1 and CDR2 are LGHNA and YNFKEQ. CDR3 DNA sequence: TGTGCCAGCAGCCAACCGGACGGAACCCGTGGCTACACCTTC. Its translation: CASSQPDGTRGYTF.

Here the CDR3 DNA reads TGCGCCAGCAGCTTGGCGGGGACAGGCGGTGAAAAACTGTTTTTT. Translation gives CASSLAGTGGEKLFF. The rearrangement links TRBV5-1 to TRBJ1-4; 8 bases fit TRBD1. Germline loops: CDR1 SGHRS, CDR2 YFSETQ. CDR3 length equals 15 residues. V shed 0 bases and J 7 bases; nucleotides not matched to a gene: 5.

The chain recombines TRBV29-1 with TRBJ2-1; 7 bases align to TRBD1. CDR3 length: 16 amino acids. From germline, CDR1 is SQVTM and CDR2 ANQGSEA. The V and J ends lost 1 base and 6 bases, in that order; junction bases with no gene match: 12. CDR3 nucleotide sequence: TGCAGCGTTGAAGCTTTTCTTACAGGGGAAATCAATGAGCAGTTCTTC. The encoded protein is CSVEAFLTGEINEQFF.

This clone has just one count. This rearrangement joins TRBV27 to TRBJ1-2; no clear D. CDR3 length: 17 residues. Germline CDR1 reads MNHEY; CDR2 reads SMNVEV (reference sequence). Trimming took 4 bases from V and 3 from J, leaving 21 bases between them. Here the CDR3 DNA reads TGTGCCAGCAGTTACCCCCCGTTACGCGGGTGGGACTATGGCTACACCTTC. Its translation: CASSYPPLRGWDYGYTF.

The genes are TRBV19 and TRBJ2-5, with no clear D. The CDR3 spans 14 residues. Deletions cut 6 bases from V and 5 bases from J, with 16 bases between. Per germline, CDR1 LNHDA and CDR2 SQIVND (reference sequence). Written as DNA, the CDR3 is TGTGCCAGTAGCACCAATTGGGATTTTGAGACCCAGTACTTC. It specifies CASSTNWDFETQYF.

CDR3 sequence (DNA): TGTGCCAGCGGTACAGGGTTCAATCAGCCCCAGCATTTT. It specifies CASGTGFNQPQHF. The chain joins TRBV28 to TRBJ1-5; the D gene is possibly TRBD1 (6 bases). The germline V gene encodes CDR1 MDHEN and CDR2 SYDVKM. Trimming left V 8 bases short and J 3 bases short, with 11 bases between. This CDR3 comprises 13 residues.

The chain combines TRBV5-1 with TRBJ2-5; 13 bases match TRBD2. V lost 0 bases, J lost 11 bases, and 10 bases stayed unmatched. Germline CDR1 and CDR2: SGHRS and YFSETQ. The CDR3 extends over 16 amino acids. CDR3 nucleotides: TGCGCCAGCAGCTTGGCCAGACTAGCGGGAGGACAAGAGCAGTACTTC. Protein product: CASSLARLAGGQEQYF.

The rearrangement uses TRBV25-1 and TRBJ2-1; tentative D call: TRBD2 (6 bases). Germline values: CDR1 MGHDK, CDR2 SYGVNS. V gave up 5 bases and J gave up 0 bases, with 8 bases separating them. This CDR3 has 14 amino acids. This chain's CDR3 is CASSHGSSYNEQFF. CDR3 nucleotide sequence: TGTGCCAGCAGTCACGGGAGCTCCTACAATGAGCAGTTCTTC.

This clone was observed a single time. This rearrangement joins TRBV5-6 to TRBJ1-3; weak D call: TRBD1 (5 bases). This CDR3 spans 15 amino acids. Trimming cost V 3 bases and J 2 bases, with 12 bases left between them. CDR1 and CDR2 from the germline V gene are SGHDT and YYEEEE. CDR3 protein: CASSYSGGAGNTIYF. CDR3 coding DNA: TGTGCCAGCAGCTACTCGGGGGGGGCTGGAAACACCATATATTTT.

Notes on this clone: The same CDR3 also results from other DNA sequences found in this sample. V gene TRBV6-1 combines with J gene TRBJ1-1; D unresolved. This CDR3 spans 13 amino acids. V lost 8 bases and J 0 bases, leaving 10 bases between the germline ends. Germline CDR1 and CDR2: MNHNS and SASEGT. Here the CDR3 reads CASSRPMNTEAFF. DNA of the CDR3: TGTGCCAGCTCGAGACCGATGAACACTGAAGCTTTCTTT.